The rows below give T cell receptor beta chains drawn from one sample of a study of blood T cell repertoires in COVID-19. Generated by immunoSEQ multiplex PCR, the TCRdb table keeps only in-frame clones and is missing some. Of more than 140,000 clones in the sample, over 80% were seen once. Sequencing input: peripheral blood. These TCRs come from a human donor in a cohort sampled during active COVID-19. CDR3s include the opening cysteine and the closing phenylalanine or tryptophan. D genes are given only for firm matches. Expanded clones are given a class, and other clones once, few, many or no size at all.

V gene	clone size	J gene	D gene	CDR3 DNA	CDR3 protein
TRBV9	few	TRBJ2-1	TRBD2	TGTGCCAGCAGCGTTGCGTCTAGCGGGTTCTACAATGAGCAGTTCTTC	CASSVASSGFYNEQFF
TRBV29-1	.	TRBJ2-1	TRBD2	TGCAGCCCCACGGGACTAGCGGAAGGCAATGAGCAGTTCTTC	CSPTGLAEGNEQFF
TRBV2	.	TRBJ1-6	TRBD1	TGTGCCAGCACAGACAGGGGGAGTTGGCCCCTCCACTTT	CASTDRGSWPLHF
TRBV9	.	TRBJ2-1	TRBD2	TGTGCCAGCAGCTTGGGTAGCAGCGGGGGGGAGCAGTTCTTC	CASSLGSSGGEQFF
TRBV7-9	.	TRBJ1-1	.	TGTGCCAGCAGCTTCGGGGGTGGCAACACTGAAGCTTTCTTT	CASSFGGGNTEAFF
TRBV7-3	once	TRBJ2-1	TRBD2	TGTGCCAGCAGCTTAACGATCCTAGCGGATACCTACAATGAGCAGTTCTTC	CASSLTILADTYNEQFF
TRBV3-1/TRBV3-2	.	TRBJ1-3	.	TGTGCCAGCAGCCGGCTCGGGGCTGGAAACACCATATATTTT	CASSRLGAGNTIYF
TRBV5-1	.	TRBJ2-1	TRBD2	TGCGCCAGCAGCTTGGTAGGGACTAGCGGGAGGGCGTCCTACAATGAGCAGTTCTTC	CASSLVGTSGRASYNEQFF
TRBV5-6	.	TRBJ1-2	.	TGTGCCAGCAGCTTGCCATCAGGGTTGGGGGGCTACACCTTC	CASSLPSGLGGYTF
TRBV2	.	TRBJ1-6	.	TGTGCCAGCAGTGAAGCCGCTTACAGCCCCTATAATTCACCCCTCCACTTT	CASSEAAYSPYNSPLHF
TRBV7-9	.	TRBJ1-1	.	TGTGCCAGCAGCTTAGCGGAGGACCCTGAAGCTTTCTTT	CASSLAEDPEAFF
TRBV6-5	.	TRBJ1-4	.	TGTGCCAGCGGCGCAGGGGTTACTAATGAAAAACTGTTTTTT	CASGAGVTNEKLFF
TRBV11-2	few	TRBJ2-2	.	TGTGCCAGCAGCTTGAGCGACACCGGGGAGCTGTTTTTT	CASSLSDTGELFF
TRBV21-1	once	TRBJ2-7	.	TGTGCCACTCTGGACTGGTTTCTGTACTTC	CATLDWFLYF
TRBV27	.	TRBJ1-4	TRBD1	TGTGCCAGCAGTCTAAACCGGGACAGAAATGAAAAACTGTTTTTT	CASSLNRDRNEKLFF
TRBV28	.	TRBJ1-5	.	TGTGCCAGCAGTTTAGAGTCCGAGGGAGGATGGAATCAGCCCCAGCATTTT	CASSLESEGGWNQPQHF
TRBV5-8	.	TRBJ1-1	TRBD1	TGTGCCAGCAGCTTGGAGTTCGGACAGGGTTCTGAAGCTTTCTTT	CASSLEFGQGSEAFF
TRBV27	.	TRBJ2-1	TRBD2	TGTGCCAGCAGTAAGACTAGCGGGAGTTCCTACAATGAGCAGTTCTTC	CASSKTSGSSYNEQFF
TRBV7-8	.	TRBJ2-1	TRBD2	TGTGCCAGCAGCGTCGGGACTAGCGCTTACAATGAGCAGTTCTTC	CASSVGTSAYNEQFF
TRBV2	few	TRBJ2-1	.	TGTGCCAGCAGTCCAAATGGGGGGATATACAATGAGCAGTTCTTC	CASSPNGGIYNEQFF
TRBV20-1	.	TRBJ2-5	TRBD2	TGCAGTGCTAGTAGCGGGAGGGCCCGAGAGACCCAGTACTTC	CSASSGRARETQYF
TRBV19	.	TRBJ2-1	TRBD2	TGTGCCACTAAAGGTAAACTAGCGGGAGGGCCAAGGGATAGATCCTACAATGAGCAGTTCTTC	CATKGKLAGGPRDRSYNEQFF
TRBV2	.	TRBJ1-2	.	TGTGCCAGCAGTGAACCCTACAGGGAAGATGGCTACACCTTC	CASSEPYREDGYTF
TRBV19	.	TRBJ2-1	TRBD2	TGTGCCAGTAGTGATTCGACTAGCGGGAGGGAGTTCTTC	CASSDSTSGREFF
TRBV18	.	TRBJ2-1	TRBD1	TGTGCCAGCTCCCCAAATACAGGGGGCTATGATGAGCAGTTCTTC	CASSPNTGGYDEQFF
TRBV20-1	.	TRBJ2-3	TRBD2	TGCAGTGCTAGTACTAGCGGTACGCAGTATTTT	CSASTSGTQYF
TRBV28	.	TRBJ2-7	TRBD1	TGTGCCAGCAGCCCCCGGACACAGGGGGTTTACGAGCAGTACTTC	CASSPRTQGVYEQYF
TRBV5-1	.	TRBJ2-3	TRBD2	TGCGCCAGCCGGCGGGGGAGCACAGATACGCAGTATTTT	CASRRGSTDTQYF
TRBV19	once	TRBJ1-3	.	TGTGCCAGTAGTCCCGGGGGGGGCCGAAACACCATATATTTT	CASSPGGGRNTIYF
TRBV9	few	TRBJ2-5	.	TGTGCCAGCAGCGTAGCTGTACTACAAGAGACCCAGTACTTC	CASSVAVLQETQYF
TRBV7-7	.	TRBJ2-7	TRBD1	TGTGCTAGCAGCTTAGGAGGGACAGGGGGTCCCTACGAGCAGTACTTC	CASSLGGTGGPYEQYF
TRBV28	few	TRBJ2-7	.	TGTGCCAGCAGGAATCAGGGCGGTGGCTCCTACGAGCAGTACTTC	CASRNQGGGSYEQYF
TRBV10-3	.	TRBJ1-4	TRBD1	TGTGCCACCCGGGACAGCCTTAATGAAAAACTGTTTTTT	CATRDSLNEKLFF
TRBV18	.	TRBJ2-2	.	TGTGCCAGCTCATCACCCGTCAACACCGGGGAGCTGTTTTTT	CASSSPVNTGELFF